Given below is one TCR beta chain in context. What this receptor recognizes is not known. Base quality data are lacking; no much larger clone is found one base away. From a lookup of the germline V gene, CDR1 and CDR2 are MGHDK and SYGVNS. The CDR3 contains 15 residues, cysteine and phenylalanine counted. Kept here is only the CDR3 DNA, which spans 45 bases and is read in frame from base 1. Trimming accounts for 6 bases at V and 0 bases at J, while the number of junction bases matched to no gene is 7. This sample is part of a study of blood T cell repertoires in COVID-19 (TCRdb year 2020). Regarding the study in general: Samples covering the acute and convalescent phases of COVID-19 were provided by collaborators in the United States, Italy and Spain. The material from the prospective study consisted of cDNA or gDNA derived from T cells, B-cell-depleted T cells, or PBMCs. The dataset comprised deeply sampled blood TCRbeta repertoires from subjects exposed to, actively infected with, or recovered from COVID-19. The repertoires were released in a freely available public database intended as a resource for research on the immune response to SARS-CoV-2. The samples were drawn from the first 160 participants of the ongoing ImmuneRACE study and from over 950 subjects provided by 6 global collaborators. A de-identified subject ID, COVID-19 status, age in years and sex were almost always included in the sample metadata. Where available, HLA class I and class II types were obtained from metadata supplied by the sample provider rather than from assay-based typing.

Whole blood was collected in K2EDTA tubes by collaborating institutions according to the institutions' own protocols. For TCRbeta analysis, collaborators shipped samples as frozen whole blood, isolated PBMCs, or DNA extracted from either of those sample types. Paper-wide results and their limitations: The quantity of clinical and demographic metadata differed by source and by participant and was supplied without curation.

TCRbeta CDR3 regions were amplified from genomic DNA by means of the immunoSEQ Assay, a bias-controlled multiplex PCR. The authors processed their data as follows. The number of nucleated cells in each sample was estimated from the amplification of reference gene primers within the assay. Sequence reads were collapsed and filtered to measure the absolute abundance of every unique TCRbeta CDR3 rearrangement. For each sample, productive Simpson clonality was calculated as the square root of Simpson's diversity index across productive rearrangements. Held by TCRdb, this immuneACCESS table contains in-frame sequences only and omits some clones. Under half of the omission traces to an unresolved V gene where checked; the cause of the rest is unknown. Clone size and V and J calls were adopted from that table, with D and trimming inferred from the DNA. The sample has a few hundred thousand clones on record, about nine tenths of them singletons. The ten largest clones represent approximately 3.3% of the sample.

The source is a woman in her thirties or forties with acute or convalescent COVID-19. Rearrangement joined TRBV25-1 to TRBJ1-1; 7 central bases correspond to TRBD1. Sample: peripheral blood. The CDR3 protein is CASRGAGTVNTEAFF. At the DNA level, the sequence is TGTGCCAGCAGAGGTGCCGGGACAGTGAACACTGAAGCTTTCTTT.